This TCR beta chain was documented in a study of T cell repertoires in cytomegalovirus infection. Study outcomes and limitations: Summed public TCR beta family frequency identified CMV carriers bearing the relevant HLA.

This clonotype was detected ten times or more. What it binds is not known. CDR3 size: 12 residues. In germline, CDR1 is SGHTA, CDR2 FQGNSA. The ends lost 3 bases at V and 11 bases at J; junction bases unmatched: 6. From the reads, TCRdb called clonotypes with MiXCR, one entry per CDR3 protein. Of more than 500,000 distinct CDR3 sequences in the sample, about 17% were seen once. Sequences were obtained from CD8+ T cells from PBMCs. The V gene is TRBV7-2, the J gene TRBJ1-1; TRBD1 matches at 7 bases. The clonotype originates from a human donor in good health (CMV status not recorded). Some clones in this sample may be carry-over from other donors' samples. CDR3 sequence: CASSFTTGYAFF. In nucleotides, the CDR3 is TGTGCCAGCAGCTTTACGACAGGGTATGCTTTCTTT.